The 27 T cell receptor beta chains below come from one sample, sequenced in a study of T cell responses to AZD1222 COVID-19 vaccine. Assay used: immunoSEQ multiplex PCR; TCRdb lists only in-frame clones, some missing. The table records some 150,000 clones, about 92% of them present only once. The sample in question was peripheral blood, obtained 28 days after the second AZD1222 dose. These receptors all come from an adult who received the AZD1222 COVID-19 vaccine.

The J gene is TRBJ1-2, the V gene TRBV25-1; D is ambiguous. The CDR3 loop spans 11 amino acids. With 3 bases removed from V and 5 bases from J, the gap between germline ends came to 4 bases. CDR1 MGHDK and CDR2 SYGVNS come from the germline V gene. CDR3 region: CASSEAYGYTF. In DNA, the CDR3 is TGTGCCAGCAGTGAGGCTTATGGCTACACCTTC.

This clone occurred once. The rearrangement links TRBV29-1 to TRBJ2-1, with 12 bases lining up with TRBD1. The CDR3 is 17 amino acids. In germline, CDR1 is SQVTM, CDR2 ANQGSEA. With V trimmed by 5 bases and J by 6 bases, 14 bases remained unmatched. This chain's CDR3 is CSVLGTGGAGASNEQFF. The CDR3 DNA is TGCAGCGTTTTAGGGACAGGGGGCGCCGGGGCGTCCAATGAGCAGTTCTTC.

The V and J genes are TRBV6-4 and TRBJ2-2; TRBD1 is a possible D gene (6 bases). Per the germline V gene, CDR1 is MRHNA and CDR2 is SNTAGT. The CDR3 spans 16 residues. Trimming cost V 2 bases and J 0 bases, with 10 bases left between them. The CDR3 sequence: CASSDRGRTNTGELFF. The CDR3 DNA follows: TGTGCCAGCAGTGACAGGGGGAGAACGAACACCGGGGAGCTGTTTTTT.

The CDR3, as DNA: TGTGCCACCAGTGCTAGTCCGGGACTAGCGGAGGAGACCCAGTACTTC. It encodes CATSASPGLAEETQYF. The chain combines TRBV24-1 with TRBJ2-5, with 11 nucleotides matching TRBD2. The junction had 9 bases not matched to a gene; V was cut back by 5 bases and J by 5 bases. CDR1 is KGHDR and CDR2 is SFDVKD in the germline V gene. This CDR3 spans 16 amino acids.

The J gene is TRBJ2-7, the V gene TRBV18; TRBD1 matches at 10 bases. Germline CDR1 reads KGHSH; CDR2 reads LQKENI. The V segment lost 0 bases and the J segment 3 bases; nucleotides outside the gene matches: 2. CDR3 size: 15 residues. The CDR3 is CASSPPRTGGYEQYF. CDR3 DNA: TGTGCCAGCTCACCACCCCGGACAGGGGGCTACGAGCAGTACTTC. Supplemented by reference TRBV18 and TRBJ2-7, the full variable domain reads NAGVMQNPRHLVRRRGQEARLRCSPMKGHSHVYWYRQLPEEGLKFMVYLQKENIIDESGMPKERFSAEFPKEGPSILRIQQVVRGDSAAYFCASSPPRTGGYEQYFGPGTRLTVT.

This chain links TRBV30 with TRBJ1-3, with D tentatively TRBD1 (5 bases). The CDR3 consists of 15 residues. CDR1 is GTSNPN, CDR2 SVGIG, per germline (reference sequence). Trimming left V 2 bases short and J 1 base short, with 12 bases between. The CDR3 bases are TGTGCCTGGAGTATCGGTCAGGGTTCTGGAAACACCATATATTTT. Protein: CAWSIGQGSGNTIYF.

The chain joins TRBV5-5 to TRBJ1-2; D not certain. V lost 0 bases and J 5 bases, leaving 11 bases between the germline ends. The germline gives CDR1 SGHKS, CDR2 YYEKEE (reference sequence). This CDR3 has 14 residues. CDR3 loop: CASSLESGQYGYTF. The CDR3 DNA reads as TGTGCCAGCAGCTTGGAATCCGGGCAGTATGGCTACACCTTC.

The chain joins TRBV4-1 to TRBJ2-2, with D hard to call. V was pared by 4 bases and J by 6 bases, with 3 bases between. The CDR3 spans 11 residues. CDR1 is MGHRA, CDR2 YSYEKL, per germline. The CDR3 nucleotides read TGCGCCAGCAGCCCCTCCGGGGAGCTGTTTTTT. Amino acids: CASSPSGELFF.

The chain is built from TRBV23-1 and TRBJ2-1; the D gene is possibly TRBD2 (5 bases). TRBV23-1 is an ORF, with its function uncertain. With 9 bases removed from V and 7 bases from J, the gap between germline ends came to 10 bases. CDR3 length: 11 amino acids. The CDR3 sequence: CASGLINEQFF. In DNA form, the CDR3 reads TGCGCCAGTGGACTTATAAATGAGCAGTTCTTC.

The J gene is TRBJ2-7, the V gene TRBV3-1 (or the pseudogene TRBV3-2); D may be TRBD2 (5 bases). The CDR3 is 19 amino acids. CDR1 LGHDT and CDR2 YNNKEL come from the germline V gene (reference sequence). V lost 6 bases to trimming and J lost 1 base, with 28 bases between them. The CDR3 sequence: CASRDGHSEAANLSYEQYF. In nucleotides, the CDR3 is TGTGCCAGCAGGGATGGTCATTCGGAGGCAGCGAATTTGTCCTACGAGCAGTACTTC.

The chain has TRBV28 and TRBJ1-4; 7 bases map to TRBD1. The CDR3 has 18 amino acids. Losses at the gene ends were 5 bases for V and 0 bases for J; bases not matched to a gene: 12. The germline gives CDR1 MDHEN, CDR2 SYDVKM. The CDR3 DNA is TGTGCCAGCAGTACCGCGACAGGGAGGGGAGCAACTAATGAAAAACTGTTTTTT. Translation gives CASSTATGRGATNEKLFF.

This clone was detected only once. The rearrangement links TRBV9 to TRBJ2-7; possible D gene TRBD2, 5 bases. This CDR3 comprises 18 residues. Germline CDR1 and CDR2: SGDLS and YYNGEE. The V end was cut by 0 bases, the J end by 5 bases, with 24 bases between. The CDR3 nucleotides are TGTGCCAGCAGCGTAGCTCCATCCGTGGGAGTGCTGGCCCACGAGCAGTACTTC. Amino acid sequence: CASSVAPSVGVLAHEQYF.

The CDR3 region has the DNA TGTGCCAGCAGAGACAGACTTGGAAACACCATATATTTT. Protein sequence: CASRDRLGNTIYF. The V gene is TRBV12-3 or TRBV12-4, the J gene TRBJ1-3; D might be TRBD1 (5 bases). This CDR3 is built from 13 residues. V lost 6 bases and J 3 bases, leaving 9 bases between the germline ends.

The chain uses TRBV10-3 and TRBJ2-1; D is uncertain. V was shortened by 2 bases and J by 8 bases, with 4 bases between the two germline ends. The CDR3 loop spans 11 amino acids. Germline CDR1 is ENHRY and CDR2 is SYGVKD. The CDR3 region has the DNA TGTGCCATCAGTGAGGGGGATGAGCAGTTCTTC. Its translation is CAISEGDEQFF.

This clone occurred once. In DNA, the CDR3 is TGTGCCTGCATGGAGGGGAACTATGGCTACACCTTC. Protein product: CACMEGNYGYTF. The V call is TRBV30, the J call TRBJ1-2; D is possibly TRBD1 (5 bases). V lost 6 bases and J lost 2, with 10 bases in between. The CDR3 is made up of 12 amino acids. The V gene's germline CDR1 is GTSNPN and CDR2 SVGIG (reference sequence).

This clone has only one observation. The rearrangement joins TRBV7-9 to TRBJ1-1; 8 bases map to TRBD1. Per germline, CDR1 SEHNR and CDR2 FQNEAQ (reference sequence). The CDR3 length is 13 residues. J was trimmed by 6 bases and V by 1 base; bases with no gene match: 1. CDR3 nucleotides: TGTGCCAGCAGCTTAGGGACAGGGCCTGAAGCTTTCTTT. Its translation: CASSLGTGPEAFF.

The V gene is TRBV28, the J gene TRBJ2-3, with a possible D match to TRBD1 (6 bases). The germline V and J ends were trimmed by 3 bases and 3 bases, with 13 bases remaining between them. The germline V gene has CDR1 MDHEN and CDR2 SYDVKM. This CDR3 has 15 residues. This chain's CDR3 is CASSFTTQGTDTQYF. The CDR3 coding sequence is TGTGCCAGCAGTTTCACAACACAGGGAACAGATACGCAGTATTTT.

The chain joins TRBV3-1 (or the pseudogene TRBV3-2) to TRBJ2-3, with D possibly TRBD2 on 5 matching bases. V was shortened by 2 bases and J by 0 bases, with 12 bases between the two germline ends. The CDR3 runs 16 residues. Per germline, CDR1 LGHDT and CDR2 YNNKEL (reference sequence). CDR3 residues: CASSQSGGGSTDTQYF. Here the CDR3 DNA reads TGTGCCAGCAGCCAAAGTGGAGGCGGGAGCACAGATACGCAGTATTTT.

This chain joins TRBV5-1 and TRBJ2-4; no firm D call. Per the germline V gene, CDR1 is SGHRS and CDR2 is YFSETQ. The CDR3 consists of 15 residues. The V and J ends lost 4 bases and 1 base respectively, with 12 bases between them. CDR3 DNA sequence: TGCGCCAGCAGCGGGGAAACGATGGCCAAAAACATTCAGTACTTC. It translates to CASSGETMAKNIQYF. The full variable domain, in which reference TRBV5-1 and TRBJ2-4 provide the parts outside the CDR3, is KAGVTQTPRYLIKTRGQQVTLSCSPISGHRSVSWYQQTPGQGLQFLFEYFSETQRNKGNFPGRFSGRQFSNSRSEMNVSTLELGDSALYLCASSGETMAKNIQYFGAGTRLSVL.

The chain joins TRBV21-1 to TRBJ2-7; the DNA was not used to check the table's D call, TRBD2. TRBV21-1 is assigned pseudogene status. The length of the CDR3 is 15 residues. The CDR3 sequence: CASSKGEREGCEQYF. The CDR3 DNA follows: TGTGCCAGCAGCAAAGGGGAGCGGGAGGGATGCGAGCAGTACTTC.

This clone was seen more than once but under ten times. CDR3 in DNA: TGTGCCAGCAGCTACCAAAGAAGCCCAAGACGAACCTACGAGCAGTACTTC. Its protein is CASSYQRSPRRTYEQYF. The chain links TRBV11-2 to TRBJ2-7; no clear D gene. Germline V CDR1 and CDR2: SGHAT, FQNNGV. Trimming left V 4 bases short and J 2 bases short, with 21 bases between. The CDR3 consists of 17 residues. The variable domain in full, with the rest retrieved from reference TRBV11-2 and TRBJ2-7, is EAGVAQSPRYKIIEKRQSVAFWCNPISGHATLYWYQQILGQGPKLLIQFQNNGVVDDSQLPKDRFSAERLKGVDSTLKIQPAKLEDSAVYLCASSYQRSPRRTYEQYFGPGTRLTVT.

This chain's CDR3 is CAWGGRGLNEKLFF. CDR3 DNA: TGTGCCTGGGGGGGAAGGGGGCTCAATGAAAAACTGTTTTTT. The chain joins TRBV30 to TRBJ1-4, with TRBD1 identical over 7 bases. CDR1 is GTSNPN, CDR2 SVGIG, per germline (reference sequence). V was clipped by 5 bases and J by 5 bases; unmatched bases: 8. The CDR3 consists of 14 residues.

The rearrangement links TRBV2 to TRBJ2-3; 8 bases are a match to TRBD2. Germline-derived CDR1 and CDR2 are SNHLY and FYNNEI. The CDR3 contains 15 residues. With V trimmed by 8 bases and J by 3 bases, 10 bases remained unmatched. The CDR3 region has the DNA TGTGCCAGCGGGGCGCGTTTAGCGGGGACAGATACGCAGTATTTT. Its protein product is CASGARLAGTDTQYF.

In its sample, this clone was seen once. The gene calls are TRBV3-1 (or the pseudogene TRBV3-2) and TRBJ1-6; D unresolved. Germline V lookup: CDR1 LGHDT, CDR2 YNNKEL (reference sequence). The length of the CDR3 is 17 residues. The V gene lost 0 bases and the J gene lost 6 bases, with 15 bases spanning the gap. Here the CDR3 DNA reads TGTGCCAGCAGCCAAGATGTGGCAGCCAGCAGTAATTCACCCCTCCACTTT. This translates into CASSQDVAASSNSPLHF.

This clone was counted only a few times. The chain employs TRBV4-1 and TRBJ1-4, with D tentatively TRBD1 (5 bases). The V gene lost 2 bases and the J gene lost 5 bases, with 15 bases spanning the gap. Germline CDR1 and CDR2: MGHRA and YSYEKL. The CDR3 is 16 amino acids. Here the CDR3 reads CASSQRKWGGNEKLFF. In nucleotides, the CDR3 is TGCGCCAGCAGCCAAAGGAAGTGGGGGGGGAATGAAAAACTGTTTTTT.

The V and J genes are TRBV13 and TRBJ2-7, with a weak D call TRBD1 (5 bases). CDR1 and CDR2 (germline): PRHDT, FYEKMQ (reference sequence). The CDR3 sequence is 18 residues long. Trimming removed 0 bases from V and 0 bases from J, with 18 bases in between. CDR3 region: CASSLGARGSLTSYEQYF. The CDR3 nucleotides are TGTGCCAGCAGCTTAGGCGCTAGGGGCAGTCTGACCTCCTACGAGCAGTACTTC.

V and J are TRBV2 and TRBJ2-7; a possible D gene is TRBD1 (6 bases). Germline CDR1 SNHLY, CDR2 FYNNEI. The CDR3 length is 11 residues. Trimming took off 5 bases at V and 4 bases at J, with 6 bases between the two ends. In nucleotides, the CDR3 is TGTGCCAGCAGTCAGGGGTACGAGCAGTACTTC. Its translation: CASSQGYEQYF.